The 9 T cell receptor beta chains below were found in one sample sequenced in a study of radiation and T cells in renal cell carcinoma. The protocol was immunoSEQ multiplex PCR, while the TCRdb copy is restricted to in-frame clones and leaves out a portion. The sample includes fewer than 20,000 clones, around 55% of them seen just once. Treatment of the sample: 15 Gy SBRT to primary tumor, nephrectomy 4 weeks later. Sample: tumor tissue, taken from a patient whose treatment included radiotherapy and nephrectomy. These receptors were taken from a man in his forties or fifties with renal cell carcinoma.

This clone was seen just once. V is TRBV5-4 and J is TRBJ1-2; the match to TRBD1 covers 7 bases. The trim removed 4 bases at V and 8 bases at J, leaving 14 bases unmatched. The CDR3 length is 15 residues. Germline V gene lookup returns CDR1 SGHNT and CDR2 YYREEE (reference sequence). The CDR3 sequence is CASSPGYGTEDGYTF. CDR3 DNA: TGTGCCAGCAGCCCCGGGTATGGGACAGAAGACGGCTACACCTTC.

By share of the sample, this clone is medium-sized. The chain recombines TRBV28 with TRBJ2-3; TRBD2 agrees at 8 bases. The CDR3 is 14 amino acids. Germline assignment: CDR1 MDHEN and CDR2 SYDVKM. V lost 2 bases and J lost 6; bases outside the gene matches: 4. The CDR3 DNA is TGTGCCAGCAGTTTAGGAGCGGGAGTGGATACGCAGTATTTT. As protein: CASSLGAGVDTQYF. Full variable domain (missing parts from reference TRBV28 and TRBJ2-3): DVKVTQSSRYLVKRTGEKVFLECVQDMDHENMFWYRQDPGLGLRLIYFSYDVKMKEKGDIPEGYSVSREKKERFSLILESASTNQTSMYLCASSLGAGVDTQYFGPGTRLTVL.

The CDR3 nucleotides read TGTGCCAGCAGCGGGACAGGGAACAGCTACGAGCAGTACTTC. Residues: CASSGTGNSYEQYF. The chain carries TRBV9 and TRBJ2-7, with TRBD1 identical over 8 bases. The germline V gene encodes CDR1 SGDLS and CDR2 YYNGEE. CDR3 length equals 14 residues. V shed 3 bases, J shed 3 bases, and the junction held 5 bases outside the gene matches. The full variable domain, its missing parts supplied by reference TRBV9 and TRBJ2-7, is DSGVTQTPKHLITATGQRVTLRCSPRSGDLSVYWYQQSLDQGLQFLIQYYNGEERAKGNILERFSAQQFPDLHSELNLSSLELGDSALYFCASSGTGNSYEQYFGPGTRLTVT.

This clone was seen only a few times. The CDR3 is CASMDRGLSQPQHF. The CDR3 nucleotides read TGTGCCAGTATGGACAGGGGGCTTAGTCAGCCCCAGCATTTT. The V gene is TRBV19, the J gene TRBJ1-5; TRBD1 agrees at 11 bases. Germline V gene data show CDR1 as LNHDA and CDR2 as SQIVND (reference sequence). With 7 bases clipped from V and 6 bases from J, the junction kept 5 bases outside the gene matches. The CDR3 has 14 residues.

The gene calls are TRBV7-8 and TRBJ2-7; 7 nucleotides align to TRBD1. The ends lost 7 bases at V and 2 bases at J; junction bases unmatched: 11. Germline V lookup: CDR1 SGHVS, CDR2 FQNEAQ. CDR3 size: 15 residues. The CDR3: CASTLRPTGAYEQYF. The CDR3 DNA sequence: TGTGCCAGCACCCTTAGACCCACAGGGGCCTACGAGCAGTACTTC.

This clone was picked up one time. The chain joins TRBV7-2 to TRBJ2-7, with 9 bases lining up with TRBD2. J lost 1 base, V lost 3 bases, and 10 bases had no gene match. CDR3 length equals 17 residues. Germline CDR1 SGHTA, CDR2 FQGNSA. CDR3 residues: CASSFYGGGAESYEQYF. CDR3 coding DNA: TGTGCCAGCAGCTTTTATGGCGGGGGGGCCGAGTCCTACGAGCAGTACTTC.

This chain connects TRBV5-1 to TRBJ1-1; D call uncertain. This CDR3 is 13 amino acids long. Trimming stripped 3 bases from V and 6 bases from J, with 12 bases between. From germline, CDR1 is SGHRS and CDR2 YFSETQ. The CDR3: CASSSGLVAEAFF. CDR3 coding DNA: TGCGCCAGCAGCTCTGGGCTTGTCGCTGAAGCTTTCTTT.

The chain has TRBV5-1 and TRBJ2-2; D unresolved. The V gene lost 1 base and the J gene lost 4 bases, with 14 bases spanning the gap. The CDR3 contains 16 residues. CDR1 is SGHRS and CDR2 is YFSETQ in the germline V gene. In DNA, the CDR3 is TGCGCCAGCAGCTTGCTGGGGAACCCCGGCACCGGGGAGCTGTTTTTT. Its protein is CASSLLGNPGTGELFF.

The chain joins TRBV6-4 to TRBJ2-3; D is uncertain. Germline loops: CDR1 MRHNA, CDR2 SNTAGT. The CDR3 length is 14 residues. Trimming took 8 bases from V and 4 from J, leaving 16 bases between them. DNA of the CDR3: TGTGCCAGCCCTCTGGTCGTAGTGGCAGATACGCAGTATTTT. Translated, it gives CASPLVVVADTQYF.